The source of this T cell receptor (beta chain) is a study of blood T cell repertoires in COVID-19. On the study more broadly: From T cells, B-cell-depleted T cells, or PBMCs came the material, which was cDNA or gDNA.

On this clone itself: Distinct nucleotide sequences in the sample also encode this CDR3.

This table comes from immunoSEQ multiplex PCR, and its TCRdb copy is limited to in-frame clones, with some not included. The data contain about 310,000 clones, approximately 91% of them singletons. Membership in each cohort depended on participant-reported clinical history. The CDR3 has 14 residues. The germline V and J ends were trimmed by 2 bases and 1 base, with 6 bases remaining between them. Looked up from germline, CDR1 is SGHTA and CDR2 is FQGNSA. The chain has TRBV7-2 and TRBJ1-3, with TRBD1 as a possible D gene (6 bases). The sequenced sample was PBMCs or T cells enriched from blood (not recorded which). The receptor was isolated from a man in his 60s who had recovered from COVID-19. The CDR3 loop is CASSLQGSGNTIYF. The DNA of the CDR3 is TGTGCCAGCAGCTTACAGGGGTCTGGAAACACCATATATTTT.